This T cell receptor beta chain was observed in a study of a mutant IDH1 vaccine in newly diagnosed glioma. Study information: Patients under treatment included around 60% males and roughly 40% females and had a mean age of approximately 44 years.

Worth noting for this clone: As yet, its antigen is unknown.

Some clones are missing from TCRdb's copy, which holds only in-frame ones; the method was immunoSEQ multiplex PCR. This sample has about 31,000 clones, with roughly three quarters found just once. Study-wide findings and caveats: Seemingly, pseudoprogression had no relation to changes in the top peripheral T cell clonotypes. Patients mounted vaccine-induced immune responses in 93.3% of cases.

Stated time point: week 11, during vaccination. What each vaccine dose contained was 300 ug of mutant IDH1 20-mer peptide, accompanied by topical imiquimod. Those who donated had recent WHO grade 3 or 4 IDH1-mutant, ATRX-lost astrocytomas. From germline, CDR1 is MGHDK and CDR2 SYGVNS. V lost 1 base and J 4 bases, leaving 10 bases between the germline ends. The CDR3 loop spans 14 amino acids. The V gene is TRBV25-1, the J gene TRBJ1-2; D is undetermined. The sequence came from a man aged 25-45 years with glioma. The source was PBMCs, collected from a glioma patient whose treatment included an IDH1 peptide vaccine. The CDR3 DNA follows: TGTGCCAGCAGTGAATCCAGCCGGTCCTATGGCTACACCTTC. It codes for CASSESSRSYGYTF.